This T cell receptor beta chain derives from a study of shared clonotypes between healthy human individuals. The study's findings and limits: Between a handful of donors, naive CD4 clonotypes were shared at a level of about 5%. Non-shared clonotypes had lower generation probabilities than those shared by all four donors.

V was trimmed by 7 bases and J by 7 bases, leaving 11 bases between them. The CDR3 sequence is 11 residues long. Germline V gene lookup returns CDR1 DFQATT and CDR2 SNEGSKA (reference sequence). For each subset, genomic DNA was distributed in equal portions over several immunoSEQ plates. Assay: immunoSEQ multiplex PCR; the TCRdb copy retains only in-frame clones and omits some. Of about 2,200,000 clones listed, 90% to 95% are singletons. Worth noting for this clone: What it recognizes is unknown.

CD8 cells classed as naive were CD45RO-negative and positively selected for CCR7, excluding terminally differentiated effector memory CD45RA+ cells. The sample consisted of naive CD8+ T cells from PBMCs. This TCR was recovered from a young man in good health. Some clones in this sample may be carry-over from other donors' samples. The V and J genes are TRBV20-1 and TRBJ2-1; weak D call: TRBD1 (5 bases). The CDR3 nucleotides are TGCAGTGAAATTCAGGGAAATGAGCAGTTCTTC. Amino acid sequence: CSEIQGNEQFF.